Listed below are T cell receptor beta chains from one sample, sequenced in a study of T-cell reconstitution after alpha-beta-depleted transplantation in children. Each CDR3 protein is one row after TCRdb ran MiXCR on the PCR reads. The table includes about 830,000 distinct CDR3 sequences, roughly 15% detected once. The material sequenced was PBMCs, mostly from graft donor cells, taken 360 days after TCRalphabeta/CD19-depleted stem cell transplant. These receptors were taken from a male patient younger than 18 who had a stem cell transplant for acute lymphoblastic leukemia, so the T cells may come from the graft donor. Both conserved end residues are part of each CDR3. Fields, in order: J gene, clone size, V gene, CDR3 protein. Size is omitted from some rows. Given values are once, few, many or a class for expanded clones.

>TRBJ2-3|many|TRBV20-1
CSAIWIRSAFVLPRAGSTDTQYF
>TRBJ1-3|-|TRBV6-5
CASSYMGRGPGNTIYF
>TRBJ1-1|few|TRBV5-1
CASSLAAFGNTEAFF
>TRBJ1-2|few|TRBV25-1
CASSEPGTGASNYGYTF
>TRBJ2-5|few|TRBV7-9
CASSSRQGGLGETQYF
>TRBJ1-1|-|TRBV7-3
CASSSTGLMNTEAFF
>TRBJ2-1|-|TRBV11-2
CASSSPALTSYNEQFF
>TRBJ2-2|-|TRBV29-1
CSVPAGGTNTGELFF
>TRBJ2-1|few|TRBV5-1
CASSLDLPGRDEQFF
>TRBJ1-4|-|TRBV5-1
CASSLAPELELFF
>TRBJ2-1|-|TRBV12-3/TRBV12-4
CASSRGRYEQFF
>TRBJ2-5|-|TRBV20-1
CSARDLAGDRETQYF
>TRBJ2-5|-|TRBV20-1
CSAFRGSEETQYF
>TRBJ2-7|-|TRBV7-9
CASSFSGQAYEQYF
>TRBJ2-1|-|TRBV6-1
CASSPFSGLLYNEQFF
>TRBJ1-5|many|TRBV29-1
CSVGGLNQPQHF
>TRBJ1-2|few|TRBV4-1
CASSQDILTVGIYGYTF
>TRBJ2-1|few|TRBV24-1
CATSSTGPNFVQFF
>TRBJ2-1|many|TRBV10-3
CAISSLAEAYNEQFF
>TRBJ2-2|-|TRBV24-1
CATSDLRSGSSGNTGELFF
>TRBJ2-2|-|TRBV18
CASSPYQNTGELFF
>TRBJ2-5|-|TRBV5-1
CASSLGQGWETQYF
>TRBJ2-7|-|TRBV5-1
CASSSGRQRYEQYF
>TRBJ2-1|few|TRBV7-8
CASSLEGIGEQFF
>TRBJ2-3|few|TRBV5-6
CASSFLDRADTQYF
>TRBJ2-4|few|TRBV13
CASSQGQGFNIQYF
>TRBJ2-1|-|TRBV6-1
CASNSIRGGLAGVGEQFF
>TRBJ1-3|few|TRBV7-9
CASSPSGSSGNTIYF
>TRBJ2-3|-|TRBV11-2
CATTQGTDTQYF
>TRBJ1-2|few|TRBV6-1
CASSFSFRANYGYTF
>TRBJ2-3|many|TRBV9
CASSVGGSGTDTQYF
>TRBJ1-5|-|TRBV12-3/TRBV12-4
CASRESGTRNQPQHF
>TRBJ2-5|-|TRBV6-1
CASSPERPEETQYF
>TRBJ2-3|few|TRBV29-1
CSVEDGEGETDTQYF
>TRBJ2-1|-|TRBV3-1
CASSRSSGSGYNEQFF